A selection of T cell receptor beta chains follows, all from one sample in a study of neurological immune-mediated disorders. TCRdb re-called the 5' RACE reads through MiXCR, storing one row per CDR3 protein. The sample yields roughly 32,000 distinct CDR3 sequences, 3% to 4% seen once. The specimen sequenced was PBMCs. The receptors come from a man aged 25-45 years with multiple sclerosis. Each CDR3 is given with its conserved first and last residue. Each record gives: J gene, D gene, CDR3 length, clone size, V gene, CDR3 DNA, CDR3 protein. D genes are given only for firm matches. Size is omitted from some rows. Given values are once, few, many or a class for expanded clones.

TRBJ2-3,TRBD2,15,medium-sized,TRBV3-1,TGTGCCATCGGGACTAGCGGGGGCAGCACAGATACGCAGTATTTT,CAIGTSGGSTDTQYF
TRBJ2-2,TRBD1,16,many,TRBV6-2/TRBV6-3,TGTGCCAGCAGTTACTCGCCGAGACAGGGATCCGGGGAGCTGTTTTTT,CASSYSPRQGSGELFF
TRBJ2-7,-,14,many,TRBV20-1,TGCAGTGCTAGTCCGGGACACTGGCCGTACGAGCAGTACTTC,CSASPGHWPYEQYF
TRBJ2-7,-,15,many,TRBV10-3,TGTGCCATCAATCGGCAGGGGCCGAGCTCCTACGAGCAGTACTTC,CAINRQGPSSYEQYF
TRBJ1-2,-,12,many,TRBV5-5,TGTGCCAGCAGCTCAAGCTTTCGCGGCTACACCTTC,CASSSSFRGYTF
TRBJ1-2,-,14,many,TRBV27,TGTGCCAGCAGAGTGGGATCCGTTAACTATGGCTACACCTTC,CASRVGSVNYGYTF
TRBJ2-5,-,11,-,TRBV29-1,TGCAGCGTTAGGGTATCGGAGACCCAGTACTTC,CSVRVSETQYF
TRBJ2-1,TRBD2,16,many,TRBV7-8,TGTGCCAGCAGCTTAGTTGCGGGGGGGCTTCTCGATGAGCAGTTCTTC,CASSLVAGGLLDEQFF
TRBJ2-2,-,13,many,TRBV27,TGTGCCAGCAGTTTATGGGTGACCGGGGAGCTGTTTTTT,CASSLWVTGELFF
TRBJ1-5,-,13,many,TRBV7-9,TGTGCCAGCAGCTGGGACGGAAATCAGCCCCAGCATTTT,CASSWDGNQPQHF
TRBJ2-5,-,13,many,TRBV5-1,TGCGCCAGCGACCTGGGTAACCAAGAGACCCAGTACTTC,CASDLGNQETQYF
TRBJ1-6,TRBD1,13,few,TRBV12-3/TRBV12-4,TGTGCCAGCAGTTCGACAGGGGGATCACCCCTCAACTTT,CASSSTGGSPLNF
TRBJ2-5,-,14,-,TRBV28,TGTGCCAGCAGTTTAGTCGGGGTAGGGGAGACCCAGTACTTC,CASSLVGVGETQYF
TRBJ2-1,TRBD1,16,-,TRBV20-1,TGCAGTGCTCCTTCTACCGGGACAGCCAAGGTCAATGAGCAGTTCTTC,CSAPSTGTAKVNEQFF
TRBJ1-6,-,14,many,TRBV10-3,TGTGCCATCAGTGAGTCAGACGTTAGGGACCCCCTCCACTTT,CAISESDVRDPLHF
TRBJ1-1,TRBD1,15,many,TRBV29-1,TGCAGCGTTGGGGGACAGGGATGGCGGGACACTGAAGCTTTCTTT,CSVGGQGWRDTEAFF
TRBJ1-2,-,14,many,TRBV27,TGTGCCAGCAGTGCGGGGAGTACTAACTATGGCTACACCTTC,CASSAGSTNYGYTF
TRBJ1-2,TRBD1,14,many,TRBV7-9,TGTGCCAGCAGCGCGCCACAGGGGAGGGGTGGCTACACCTTC,CASSAPQGRGGYTF
TRBJ1-1,-,15,many,TRBV5-4,TGTGCCAGCAGGCCCGGGGGGGGGCCGAACACTGAAGCTTTCTTT,CASRPGGGPNTEAFF
TRBJ1-5,TRBD1,15,few,TRBV7-2,TGTGCCAGCAGCCAGGACAGGGTTAGCAATCAGCCCCAGCATTTT,CASSQDRVSNQPQHF
TRBJ2-3,TRBD1,16,many,TRBV6-4,TGTGCCAGCAGTGATACCCCGGGACAGGGGGCAGATACGCAGTATTTT,CASSDTPGQGADTQYF
TRBJ2-5,-,13,-,TRBV15,TGTGCCACCAGCAGAGATAAGGGAGAGACCCAGTACTTC,CATSRDKGETQYF
TRBJ1-1,-,14,-,TRBV20-1,TGCAGTGCGGATCCACAAAGCATGAACACTGAAGCTTTCTTT,CSADPQSMNTEAFF
TRBJ2-1,-,14,many,TRBV6-5,TGTGCCAGCAGTTATACAGGGATCGTGGGTGAGCAGTTCTTC,CASSYTGIVGEQFF
TRBJ1-2,-,13,many,TRBV7-9,TGTGCCAGCAGCCCAGGGGCAGGCCTAGGCTACACCTTC,CASSPGAGLGYTF
TRBJ1-3,-,14,many,TRBV21-1,TGTGCCAGCAGCGGCAGGAATTTTGGAAACACCATATATTTT,CASSGRNFGNTIYF
TRBJ2-3,-,14,many,TRBV30,TGTGCCTGGAGTACCAGGGTCCGCACAGATACGCAGTATTTT,CAWSTRVRTDTQYF
TRBJ1-5,-,15,many,TRBV10-3,TGTGCCATCAGTGAGGCCGCCGGCTTAGGCCAGCCCCAGCATTTT,CAISEAAGLGQPQHF
TRBJ1-4,-,15,many,TRBV5-1,TGCGCCAGCAGCCTCTCCGGGACCGTGGGGGAAAAACTGTTTTTT,CASSLSGTVGEKLFF
TRBJ2-3,TRBD2,19,many,TRBV7-8,TGTGCCAGCAGCTTAGTGGGAACTAGCGGGGGGGTTCGCACAGATACGCAGTATTTT,CASSLVGTSGGVRTDTQYF
TRBJ1-2,-,15,few,TRBV18,TGTGCCAGCTCACCAGGACAGATCACTAACTATGGCTACACCTTC,CASSPGQITNYGYTF
TRBJ2-5,TRBD1,16,many,TRBV7-2,TGTGCCAGCAGCTTAGGAGAGACAGGGGGCGCAGAGACCCAGTACTTC,CASSLGETGGAETQYF
TRBJ1-2,-,13,many,TRBV5-6,TGTGCCAGCAGCTTGCGGGCGGCTGTGGGCTACACCTTC,CASSLRAAVGYTF
TRBJ2-5,TRBD1,15,many,TRBV9,TGTGCCAGCAGTTACGTCGGGACAGTCCAAGAGACCCAGTACTTC,CASSYVGTVQETQYF
TRBJ2-1,-,14,-,TRBV7-8,TGTGCCAGCAGCTTAGTTACCCGCGGGGCAGAGCAGTTCTTC,CASSLVTRGAEQFF